These 21 T cell receptor beta chains originate from one sample sequenced in a study of blood T cell repertoires in COVID-19. Clones were read by immunoSEQ multiplex PCR, and TCRdb kept only the in-frame ones, dropping some. The profile shows about 200,000 clones, about 85% of them singletons. Material for sequencing was peripheral blood. The receptor source for this set is a woman older than 75 with acute or convalescent COVID-19.

This clone was observed a few times. The V and J genes are TRBV7-2 and TRBJ2-1, with 11 bases lining up with TRBD2. The CDR3 length is 16 residues. The germline gives CDR1 SGHTA, CDR2 FQGNSA. The V and J ends lost 3 bases and 8 bases, in that order; junction bases with no gene match: 9. For the CDR3, the DNA is TGTGCCAGCAGCTTGGGGCTAGCGGGAGGTTCCCATGAGCAGTTCTTC. This encodes CASSLGLAGGSHEQFF. Full variable domain (rest looked up from reference TRBV7-2 and TRBJ2-1): GAGVSQSPSNKVTEKGKDVELRCDPISGHTALYWYRQSLGQGLEFLIYFQGNSAPDKSGLPSDRFSAERTGGSVSTLTIQRTQQEDSAVYLCASSLGLAGGSHEQFFGPGTRLTVL.

The rearrangement uses TRBV4-3 and TRBJ2-1; 8 bases agree with TRBD2. Trimming at V came to 4 bases and at J to 1 base, leaving 3 bases not matched to a gene. Germline CDR1 is LGHNA and CDR2 is YSLEER. The CDR3 runs 15 residues. DNA of the CDR3: TGCGCCAGCAGCCTAGGGACTAGTTCCTACAATGAGCAGTTCTTC. As protein: CASSLGTSSYNEQFF.

The V and J genes are TRBV6-6 and TRBJ1-1, with D hard to call. This CDR3 region has 13 residues. Germline-derived CDR1 and CDR2 are MNHNY and SVGAGI (reference sequence). The germline V and J ends were trimmed by 10 bases and 7 bases, with 19 bases remaining between them. The CDR3 loop is CATKIYPEYEAFF. CDR3 DNA sequence: TGTGCCACCAAAATCTACCCCGAGTATGAAGCTTTCTTT.

V gene TRBV10-2 combines with J gene TRBJ1-1; 9 bases align to TRBD1. Germline CDR1 and CDR2: WSHSY and SAAADI. The V segment lost 3 bases and the J segment 12 bases; nucleotides outside the gene matches: 14. The CDR3 contains 15 residues. CDR3 sequence: CASSDGTPSGQGTFF. The CDR3 DNA follows: TGCGCCAGCAGTGATGGTACTCCTTCGGGACAGGGAACTTTCTTT.

This clone is a singleton in its sample. At one of its ends the junction is not consistent with the germline gene, which may arise from a read error. The genes are TRBV3-1 (or the pseudogene TRBV3-2) and TRBJ2-3, with TRBD1 identical over 9 bases. Germline CDR1 is LGHDT and CDR2 is YNNKEL (reference sequence). The CDR3 spans 12 residues. The CDR3 spells CASSHRWDRAHF. The DNA for the CDR3 is TGTGCCAGCAGCCACAGATGGGACAGGGCTCATTTT.

This sequence joins TRBV9 and TRBJ2-5; possible D gene TRBD1, 6 bases. Deletions cut 1 base from V and 5 bases from J, with 12 bases between. The CDR3 spans 14 residues. The V gene's germline CDR1 is SGDLS and CDR2 YYNGEE. CDR3 in amino acids: CASSVRAGVETQYF. The CDR3 bases are TGTGCCAGCAGCGTAAGAGCAGGGGTGGAGACCCAGTACTTC. The full variable domain, with the rest looked up from reference TRBV9 and TRBJ2-5, is DSGVTQTPKHLITATGQRVTLRCSPRSGDLSVYWYQQSLDQGLQFLIQYYNGEERAKGNILERFSAQQFPDLHSELNLSSLELGDSALYFCASSVRAGVETQYFGPGTRLLVL.

The V and J genes are TRBV6-5 and TRBJ1-2, with D unresolved. The V gene lost 6 bases and the J gene lost 2 bases, with 10 bases spanning the gap. Germline V lookup: CDR1 MNHEY, CDR2 SVGAGI. CDR3 size: 13 residues. The CDR3 here is CASRVFGNYGYTF. DNA of the CDR3: TGTGCCAGCAGGGTCTTCGGGAACTATGGCTACACCTTC.

The chain links TRBV7-2 to TRBJ1-1; D perhaps matches TRBD1 (6 bases). V was cut by 2 bases and J by 1 base, with 17 bases left in between. The CDR3 covers 17 residues. The germline V gene has CDR1 SGHTA and CDR2 FQGNSA. CDR3 residues: CASSLNFQGNTNTEAFF. The CDR3, as DNA: TGTGCCAGCAGCTTAAATTTCCAGGGGAACACGAACACTGAAGCTTTCTTT.

This chain uses TRBV7-9 with TRBJ1-3; 12 nucleotides agree with TRBD1. Germline loops: CDR1 SEHNR, CDR2 FQNEAQ (reference sequence). V was pared by 5 bases and J by 3 bases, with 5 bases of the junction left unmatched. This CDR3 has 16 residues. This chain's CDR3 is CASSPGDRGRGNTIYF. DNA of the CDR3: TGTGCCAGCAGCCCGGGGGACAGGGGGCGTGGAAACACCATATATTTT. The whole variable domain, remainder taken from reference TRBV7-9 and TRBJ1-3, is DTGVSQNPRHKITKRGQNVTFRCDPISEHNRLYWYRQTLGQGPEFLTYFQNEAQLEKSRLLSDRFSAERPKGSFSTLEIQRTEQGDSAMYLCASSPGDRGRGNTIYFGEGSWLTVV.

V gene TRBV5-5 combines with J gene TRBJ1-5; possibly TRBD1 for D (5 bases). Germline V gives CDR1 SGHKS, CDR2 YYEKEE (reference sequence). V lost 3 bases and J 4 bases, leaving 20 bases between the germline ends. The CDR3 sequence is 17 residues long. CDR3 residues: CASSSEAGLGGNQPQHF. CDR3 in DNA: TGTGCCAGCAGCTCAGAGGCAGGGCTAGGTGGAAATCAGCCCCAGCATTTT.

This chain connects TRBV4-3 to TRBJ1-5, with no clear D. The CDR3 loop spans 17 amino acids. V was clipped by 6 bases and J by 0 bases, with 18 bases between them. The germline CDR1 and CDR2 sequences are LGHNA and YSLEER. In DNA form, the CDR3 reads TGCGCCAGCAGTAAGAGGGCGCTACCCTTTAGCAATCAGCCCCAGCATTTT. Its translation: CASSKRALPFSNQPQHF.

In the case of this clone: At one end the junction does not follow the germline gene, possibly because of a read error. The chain has TRBV28 and TRBJ1-1; 7 bases line up with TRBD1. CDR1 and CDR2 from the germline V gene are MDHEN and SYDVKM. The CDR3 covers 13 residues. The CDR3, as DNA: TGTGCCAGCAGTTTACAAAACCCGGGACAGACGCTATTT. It translates to CASSLQNPGQTLF. The entire variable domain, with the rest obtained from reference TRBV28 and TRBJ1-1, is as follows: DVKVTQSSRYLVKRTGEKVFLECVQDMDHENMFWYRQDPGLGLRLIYFSYDVKMKEKGDIPEGYSVSREKKERFSLILESASTNQTSMYLCASSLQNPGQTLFGQGTRLTVV.

The chain couples TRBV4-1 to TRBJ2-7; perhaps TRBD2 as D (6 bases). Germline CDR1 is MGHRA and CDR2 is YSYEKL. This CDR3 spans 13 amino acids. V dropped 4 bases and J dropped 5 bases, with 12 bases sitting between them. The CDR3 sequence: CASSLAAGHEQYF. The CDR3 DNA is TGCGCCAGCAGCCTGGCGGCGGGACACGAGCAGTACTTC.

The chain couples TRBV5-1 to TRBJ1-6; no reliable D call. V was clipped by 4 bases and J by 0 bases, with 14 bases between them. CDR3 length: 17 amino acids. CDR1 is SGHRS and CDR2 is YFSETQ in the germline V gene. CDR3 bases: TGCGCCAGCAGCGTGGGCCCCTACAGCTCCTATAATTCACCCCTCCACTTT. It is translated as CASSVGPYSSYNSPLHF.

The V call is TRBV7-6, the J call TRBJ2-7, with TRBD2 identical over 10 bases. Trimming cost V 1 base and J 7 bases; bases outside gene matches: 13. Germline V gene data show CDR1 as SGHVS and CDR2 as FNYEAQ. This CDR3 is 17 amino acids long. The CDR3 DNA is TGTGCCAGCAGCTTAGATCCCCCTAGCGGGAGTCGAGGAGAGCAGTACTTC. It specifies CASSLDPPSGSRGEQYF.

This clone was seen just once. This chain connects TRBV18 to TRBJ2-2, with D perhaps matching TRBD2 (6 bases). This CDR3 region has 16 residues. CDR1 is KGHSH and CDR2 is LQKENI in the germline V gene. V was cut by 3 bases and J by 3 bases, with 14 bases left in between. CDR3 protein: CASSPNPGTYTGELFF. CDR3 DNA: TGTGCCAGCTCACCTAACCCCGGGACTTACACCGGGGAGCTGTTTTTT.

The V call is TRBV5-1, the J call TRBJ2-1; the match to TRBD2 covers 8 bases. The CDR3 runs 15 residues. Germline CDR1 and CDR2: SGHRS and YFSETQ. Losses at the gene ends were 2 bases for V and 6 bases for J; bases not matched to a gene: 7. The CDR3 region is CASSFGAGESNEQFF. CDR3 bases: TGCGCCAGCAGCTTCGGAGCGGGAGAAAGCAATGAGCAGTTCTTC.

The CDR3 coding sequence is TGTGCCTGGACAGGGCACAGCAATCAGCCCCAGCATTTT. Its protein is CAWTGHSNQPQHF. The chain carries TRBV30 and TRBJ1-5; D might be TRBD1 (5 bases). CDR3 length equals 13 residues. The V end was cut by 4 bases, the J end by 1 base, with 8 bases between. From germline, CDR1 is GTSNPN and CDR2 SVGIG (reference sequence).

The V call is TRBV7-2, the J call TRBJ1-2; perhaps TRBD1 as D (6 bases). The CDR3 runs to 15 residues. CDR1 is SGHTA, CDR2 FQGNSA, per germline. V dropped 6 bases and J dropped 4 bases, with 18 bases sitting between them. This CDR3 is CASRPEVGAGYGYTF. The CDR3 DNA reads as TGTGCCAGCAGACCCGAGGTGGGGGCCGGCTATGGCTACACCTTC.

The V and J genes are TRBV7-2 and TRBJ2-2; the match to TRBD2 covers 7 bases. Germline V gene sequence: CDR1 SGHTA, CDR2 FQGNSA. CDR3 size: 17 residues. Trimming removed 5 bases from V and 5 bases from J; junction bases left unmatched: 14. The CDR3 reads CASSRRRDYARTGELFF. As DNA, the CDR3 is TGTGCCAGCAGCCGCAGGAGGGACTACGCCAGAACCGGGGAGCTGTTTTTT. The whole variable domain, remainder taken from reference TRBV7-2 and TRBJ2-2, is GAGVSQSPSNKVTEKGKDVELRCDPISGHTALYWYRQSLGQGLEFLIYFQGNSAPDKSGLPSDRFSAERTGGSVSTLTIQRTQQEDSAVYLCASSRRRDYARTGELFFGEGSRLTVL.

J is TRBJ2-2 and V is TRBV7-2; D gene ambiguous. The CDR3 has 14 amino acids. Deletions cut 4 bases from V and 1 base from J, with 7 bases between. The germline CDR1 and CDR2 sequences are SGHTA and FQGNSA. The CDR3 nucleotides are TGTGCCAGCAGCTACTATAAGAACACCGGGGAGCTGTTTTTT. The encoded protein is CASSYYKNTGELFF.